A selection of T cell receptor beta chains follows, all from one sample in a study of T cells in Graves' hyperthyroidism and ophthalmopathy. TCRdb fed the multiplex PCR reads into MiXCR, producing one record per CDR3 protein. The repertoire includes 500,000 to 750,000 distinct CDR3 sequences, around a sixth of them detected once, and under 8% sits in the top ten. The sequenced material came from blood. The source is a young woman with Graves' hyperthyroidism. Both conserved end residues are part of each CDR3. Each record gives: D gene, J gene, clone size, V gene, CDR3 DNA, CDR3 protein. D genes are given only for firm matches. Expanded clones are given a class, and other clones once, few, many or no size at all.

-	TRBJ1-1	few	TRBV4-1	TGCGCCAGCAGCCAAGATAATTGGGGTGAAGCTTTCTTT	CASSQDNWGEAFF
-	TRBJ1-2	-	TRBV29-1	TGCAGCGTTCTATCCCTTCAGGGCGACTATGGCTACACCTTC	CSVLSLQGDYGYTF
-	TRBJ2-7	many	TRBV3-2	TGTGCCAGCAGCCAAAGAGAGACCGGGACAGGGTGTCACGAGCAGTACTTC	CASSQRETGTGCHEQYF
-	TRBJ1-2	many	TRBV2	TGTGCCAGCAGTGAAGATCAGACTTGGGGAGGAGGCTACACCTTC	CASSEDQTWGGGYTF
TRBD2	TRBJ2-3	many	TRBV14	TGTGCCAGCAGCCAAAGCTTTAGCGGGACGTCAGATACGCAGTATTTT	CASSQSFSGTSDTQYF
TRBD1	TRBJ2-7	many	TRBV7-9	TGTGCCAGCAGCTGGACAGGTCTTAACGAGCAGTACTTC	CASSWTGLNEQYF
-	TRBJ1-2	few	TRBV19	TGTGCCAGCCGAGCATCCTCTTTGAGGGGAAATTCCTATGGCTACACCTTC	CASRASSLRGNSYGYTF
-	TRBJ1-1	many	TRBV7-9	TGTGCCAGCAGCTTAGCGCTAAAGAACACTGAAGCTTTCTTT	CASSLALKNTEAFF
-	TRBJ2-3	many	TRBV5-8	TGTGCCAGCAGCTTCAGGGTAGCCACAGATACGCAGTATTTT	CASSFRVATDTQYF
-	TRBJ1-3	-	TRBV29-1	TGCAGCGTTGACGTAGCAGGGATAGACACCATATATTTT	CSVDVAGIDTIYF
TRBD1	TRBJ2-1	many	TRBV7-7	TGTGCCAGCAGCTTGGGACAGGGGAACTATGAGCAGTTCTTC	CASSLGQGNYEQFF